One sample yielded the 29 T cell receptor beta chains listed below, sequenced in a study of response to subunit inactivated influenza vaccine. One entry per CDR3 protein, called by TCRdb with MiXCR from the RT-PCR reads. The sample consists of about 520,000 distinct CDR3 sequences, 25% of them appearing once. The sample consisted of CD4+ T cells sorted from PBMCs, taken approximately 5 days after vaccination. These receptors originate from a man over 45 who received an inactivated influenza vaccine.

The chain links TRBV24-1 to TRBJ2-3; D may be TRBD1 (5 bases). The V gene lost 1 base and the J gene lost 3 bases, with 7 bases spanning the gap. Germline V gives CDR1 KGHDR, CDR2 SFDVKD. The CDR3 is 14 residues long. CDR3 DNA: TGTGCCACCAGTGATTTCCCAGGGACAGATACGCAGTATTTT. Translated: CATSDFPGTDTQYF.

This clonotype was found a few times. This sequence joins TRBV4-3 and TRBJ1-1; D might be TRBD1 (5 bases). Germline CDR1 reads LGHNA; CDR2 reads YSLEER. CDR3 length equals 15 residues. V lost 2 bases to trimming and J lost 1 base, with 11 bases between them. CDR3 coding DNA: TGCGCCAGCAGCCAATCCGGGACTCAGAACACTGAAGCTTTCTTT. This sequence encodes CASSQSGTQNTEAFF.

V is TRBV14 and J is TRBJ2-5, with D tentatively TRBD1 (5 bases). The V end lost 4 bases, the J end lost 5 bases, and 14 bases lay between the germline ends. CDR1 SGHDN and CDR2 FVKESK come from the germline V gene. This CDR3 has 14 amino acids. Here the CDR3 reads CASSPQNHRETQYF. The CDR3 DNA follows: TGTGCCAGCAGCCCCCAGAATCACAGGGAGACCCAGTACTTC.

This chain joins TRBV12-3 or TRBV12-4 and TRBJ2-5; D perhaps matches TRBD2 (6 bases). Trimming pared 4 bases from V and 3 bases from J, leaving 12 bases between. This CDR3 has 14 residues. This chain's CDR3 is CASSWLLAEETQYF. The CDR3 DNA sequence: TGTGCCAGCAGTTGGTTGTTAGCGGAAGAGACCCAGTACTTC.

V gene TRBV10-2 combines with J gene TRBJ1-5; D remains ambiguous. This CDR3 is built from 14 residues. Trimming removed 2 bases from V and 4 bases from J, with 9 bases in between. Germline V gene sequence: CDR1 WSHSY, CDR2 SAAADI. In DNA, the CDR3 is TGCGCCAGCAGTGAGGGGCACCAGAATCAGCCCCAGCATTTT. It encodes CASSEGHQNQPQHF.

The V call is TRBV12-3 or TRBV12-4, the J call TRBJ2-1, with TRBD1 matching over 9 bases. CDR3 size: 15 residues. With V trimmed by 5 bases and J by 0 bases, 2 bases remained unmatched. CDR3 DNA sequence: TGTGCCAGCAGTGGGACAGGGAGCTCCTACAATGAGCAGTTCTTC. Residues: CASSGTGSSYNEQFF.

The chain combines TRBV7-3 with TRBJ2-1; D might be TRBD2 (6 bases). Trimming removed 5 bases from V and 14 bases from J, with 16 bases in between. The germline V gene has CDR1 SGHTA and CDR2 FQGTGA. The CDR3 loop spans 12 amino acids. The CDR3 bases are TGTGCCAGCAGCCCTCGTACAGGAGGGAAGTTCTTC. The encoded protein is CASSPRTGGKFF.

This chain connects TRBV29-1 to TRBJ2-5, with 8 bases that match TRBD2. The CDR3 sequence is 15 residues long. Germline V CDR1 and CDR2: SQVTM, ANQGSEA. The trim removed 7 bases at V and 5 bases at J, leaving 15 bases unmatched. The CDR3 reads CSGQGLGVVEETQYF. Here the CDR3 DNA reads TGCAGCGGCCAGGGACTAGGGGTAGTTGAGGAGACCCAGTACTTC.

The chain recombines TRBV12-3 or TRBV12-4 with TRBJ2-2; the D is unclear. There are 15 residues in the CDR3. The ends were cut back, 7 bases at V and 2 bases at J, with 14 bases in the middle. The CDR3 bases are TGTGCCAGCAACCTTATGGGCGGAAACACCGGGGAGCTGTTTTTT. Residues: CASNLMGGNTGELFF.

The table lists this clonotype with a few counts. The chain uses TRBV12-3 or TRBV12-4 and TRBJ2-5, with D possibly TRBD1 on 5 matching bases. CDR3 size: 14 residues. V was pared by 2 bases and J by 7 bases, with 14 bases between. Here the CDR3 reads CASSLTGPTGTQYF. In nucleotides, the CDR3 is TGTGCCAGCAGTTTAACGGGTCCCACAGGGACCCAGTACTTC.

The chain uses TRBV20-1 and TRBJ2-7, with D perhaps assigned TRBD1 or TRBD2 (6 bases each). The ends were cut back, 5 bases at V and 5 bases at J, with 16 bases in the middle. Germline values: CDR1 DFQATT, CDR2 SNEGSKA (reference sequence). This CDR3 region has 13 residues. The CDR3 loop reads CSALRGAKDEQYF. The CDR3 DNA is TGCAGTGCTTTAAGGGGGGCGAAAGACGAGCAGTACTTC.

V usage is TRBV3-1 and J usage is TRBJ2-1; D gene uncertain. V was shortened by 2 bases and J by 10 bases, with 12 bases between the two germline ends. Germline V CDR1 and CDR2: LGHDT, YNNKEL (reference sequence). The CDR3 covers 13 residues. CDR3 DNA sequence: TGTGCCAGCAGCCAACTAGGATTATGGGAGCAGTTCTTC. It encodes CASSQLGLWEQFF.

This clonotype was observed a handful of times. V gene TRBV7-2 combines with J gene TRBJ2-5, with 7 bases matching TRBD2. V trimming: 6 bases; J trimming: 4 bases; junction bases outside the gene matches: 5. This CDR3 spans 13 amino acids. Germline V gives CDR1 SGHTA, CDR2 FQGNSA. The CDR3 region is CASRPSGTETQYF. CDR3 in DNA: TGTGCCAGCAGGCCCAGCGGGACAGAGACCCAGTACTTC.

The chain links TRBV7-9 to TRBJ2-7; TRBD1 matches at 7 bases. J lost 5 bases, V lost 4 bases, and 14 bases had no gene match. Germline-derived CDR1 and CDR2 are SEHNR and FQNEAQ (reference sequence). The CDR3 totals 16 residues. For the CDR3, the DNA is TGTGCCAGCAGCTACGGGACCCGGGACAGCCGGAACGAGCAGTACTTC. It specifies CASSYGTRDSRNEQYF.

Points on this clonotype: With a much larger clone just one base away, this may be a read error. This chain joins TRBV6-1 and TRBJ2-3; maybe TRBD2 (5 bases). Looked up from germline, CDR1 is MNHNS and CDR2 is SASEGT. V was pared by 2 bases and J by 11 bases, with 14 bases between. This CDR3 has 13 residues. The CDR3: CASSELLDHKQYF. CDR3 nucleotide sequence: TGTGCCAGCAGTGAACTACTAGACCATAAGCAGTATTTT.

This clonotype was found a few times. This chain links TRBV11-2 with TRBJ2-6; 9 bases align to TRBD1. The germline V gene encodes CDR1 SGHAT and CDR2 FQNNGV. The CDR3 runs to 18 residues. V lost 6 bases to trimming and J lost 4 bases; unmatched junction nucleotides: 13. The CDR3 coding sequence is TGTGCCAGCAGACCAATCAAGGACAGGGGCTACGGGGCCAACGTCCTGACTTTC. It translates to CASRPIKDRGYGANVLTF. Based on the CDR3 plus reference TRBV11-2 and TRBJ2-6, the full variable domain is EAGVAQSPRYKIIEKRQSVAFWCNPISGHATLYWYQQILGQGPKLLIQFQNNGVVDDSQLPKDRFSAERLKGVDSTLKIQPAKLEDSAVYLCASRPIKDRGYGANVLTFGAGSRLTVL.

The genes are TRBV7-2 and TRBJ2-7; the D gene could be TRBD1 or TRBD2 (5 bases each). This CDR3 comprises 15 residues. Deletions cut 1 base from V and 4 bases from J, with 14 bases between. Looked up from germline, CDR1 is SGHTA and CDR2 is FQGNSA. The CDR3 spells CASSLGSGDVYEQYF. CDR3 DNA sequence: TGTGCCAGCAGCTTAGGGAGTGGGGACGTATACGAGCAGTACTTC. Full variable domain (rest looked up from reference TRBV7-2 and TRBJ2-7): GAGVSQSPSNKVTEKGKDVELRCDPISGHTALYWYRQSLGQGLEFLIYFQGNSAPDKSGLPSDRFSAERTGGSVSTLTIQRTQQEDSAVYLCASSLGSGDVYEQYFGPGTRLTVT.

This clonotype was seen a few times. The genes are TRBV6-2 or TRBV6-3 and TRBJ2-7; D may be TRBD1 or TRBD2 (5 bases each). There are 16 residues in the CDR3. CDR1 and CDR2 from the germline V gene are MNHEY and SVGEGT. V was pared by 7 bases and J by 3 bases, with 22 bases between. DNA of the CDR3: TGTGCCAGCAACCGGGACCGCCCTCAGGGATACTACGAGCAGTACTTC. This encodes CASNRDRPQGYYEQYF.

This chain joins TRBV29-1 and TRBJ1-4, with D maybe TRBD1 (6 bases). The V gene's germline CDR1 is SQVTM and CDR2 ANQGSEA. This CDR3 contains 13 residues. Trimming pared 4 bases from V and 6 bases from J, leaving 12 bases between. The CDR3 protein is CSVAGTPHEKLFF. CDR3 DNA sequence: TGCAGCGTTGCCGGGACACCACATGAAAAACTGTTTTTT.

This clonotype came up many times. V gene TRBV10-3 combines with J gene TRBJ2-2; 7 bases fit TRBD1. In germline, CDR1 is ENHRY, CDR2 SYGVKD. Unmatched junction bases numbered 7, after V lost 10 bases and J lost 2 bases. This CDR3 spans 14 amino acids. The DNA of the CDR3 is TGTGCCAACCGGGACAGCGCCAACACCGGGGAGCTGTTTTTT. The encoded protein is CANRDSANTGELFF.

This clonotype was detected many times. The rearrangement uses TRBV20-1 and TRBJ2-3, with 7 bases aligning to TRBD2. CDR3 length equals 14 residues. The junction had 5 bases not matched to a gene; V was cut back by 3 bases and J by 2 bases. Germline V gene sequence: CDR1 DFQATT, CDR2 SNEGSKA (reference sequence). The CDR3 is CSASDAGDTDTQYF. The CDR3 coding sequence is TGCAGTGCTAGTGACGCGGGGGACACAGATACGCAGTATTTT.

This chain links TRBV7-2 with TRBJ2-1; D gene uncertain. CDR1 and CDR2 from the germline V gene are SGHTA and FQGNSA. The CDR3 consists of 13 residues. The ends were cut back, 2 bases at V and 7 bases at J, with 9 bases in the middle. The CDR3 loop is CASSLPLRNEQFF. CDR3 nucleotides: TGTGCCAGCAGCTTACCCCTGAGGAATGAGCAGTTCTTC.

The chain couples TRBV29-1 to TRBJ1-2; D may be TRBD1 (5 bases). The germline V gene encodes CDR1 SQVTM and CDR2 ANQGSEA. This CDR3 is 13 amino acids long. V dropped 6 bases and J dropped 3 bases, with 14 bases sitting between them. In nucleotides, the CDR3 is TGCAGCGTCCGCCGGCGGGGGGACTATGGCTACACCTTC. This codes for CSVRRRGDYGYTF.

This clonotype occurred once. This chain links TRBV7-9 with TRBJ2-2; D might be TRBD2 (5 bases). Deletions cut 5 bases from V and 8 bases from J, with 15 bases between. The CDR3 covers 14 residues. Germline V gives CDR1 SEHNR, CDR2 FQNEAQ (reference sequence). The CDR3 nucleotides read TGTGCCAGCAGCCCCATTATCGGGGTTGGGGAGCTGTTTTTT. Residues: CASSPIIGVGELFF.

The chain is built from TRBV5-1 and TRBJ2-7, with D perhaps TRBD1 (5 bases). The CDR3 has 14 amino acids. The ends were cut back, 0 bases at V and 3 bases at J, with 10 bases in the middle. Germline V gene data show CDR1 as SGHRS and CDR2 as YFSETQ. In nucleotides, the CDR3 is TGCGCCAGCAGCTTGGAGACAGTGAGCTACGAGCAGTACTTC. Protein product: CASSLETVSYEQYF.

This rearrangement joins TRBV10-3 to TRBJ1-3; D remains ambiguous. The CDR3 has 18 amino acids. Germline loops: CDR1 ENHRY, CDR2 SYGVKD. V lost 2 bases to trimming and J lost 0 bases, with 17 bases between them. CDR3 bases: TGTGCCATCAGTGAGGGTTTCGGAAGAACTGACTCTGGAAACACCATATATTTT. Amino acid sequence: CAISEGFGRTDSGNTIYF.

The chain has TRBV20-1 and TRBJ2-5; D perhaps matches TRBD2 (5 bases). The ends were cut back, 3 bases at V and 5 bases at J, with 10 bases in the middle. The CDR3 has 12 residues. Germline CDR1 DFQATT, CDR2 SNEGSKA (reference sequence). This CDR3 reads CSARSGSETQYF. CDR3 nucleotide sequence: TGCAGTGCTAGGAGCGGATCCGAGACCCAGTACTTC.

This clonotype has more than one count but fewer than ten. This chain links TRBV6-1 with TRBJ2-2; TRBD2 agrees at 14 bases. Germline loops: CDR1 MNHNS, CDR2 SASEGT. Unmatched junction bases numbered 9, after V lost 7 bases and J lost 5 bases. The CDR3 loop spans 17 amino acids. CDR3 sequence: CASNRLAGGTRTGELFF. The CDR3 nucleotides are TGTGCCAGCAACCGACTAGCGGGGGGGACGCGGACCGGGGAGCTGTTTTTT.

This clonotype showed up just a few times. The chain combines TRBV12-3 or TRBV12-4 with TRBJ2-2; a possible D gene is TRBD2 (7 bases). Trimming stripped 8 bases from V and 8 bases from J, with 21 bases between. The CDR3 runs 15 residues. For the CDR3, the DNA is TGTGCCAGCCTGGTGGCTGGGGGGGCTACTGGGGAGCTGTTTTTT. Amino acid sequence: CASLVAGGATGELFF.